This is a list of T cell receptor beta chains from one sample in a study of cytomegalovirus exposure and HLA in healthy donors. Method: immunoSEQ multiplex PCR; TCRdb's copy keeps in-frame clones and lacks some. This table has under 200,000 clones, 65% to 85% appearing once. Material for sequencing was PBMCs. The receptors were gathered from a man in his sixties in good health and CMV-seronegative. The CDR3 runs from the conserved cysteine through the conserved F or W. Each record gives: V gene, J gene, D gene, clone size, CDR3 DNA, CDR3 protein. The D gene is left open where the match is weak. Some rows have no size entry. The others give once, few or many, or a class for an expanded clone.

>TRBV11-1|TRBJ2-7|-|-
TGTGCCAGCAGCTTAGCGGCGGGAAGCTCCTACGAGCAGTACTTC
CASSLAAGSSYEQYF
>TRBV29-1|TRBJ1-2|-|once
TGCAGCGTTGAAGAGCCCTGGAGTCACTATGGCTACACCTTC
CSVEEPWSHYGYTF
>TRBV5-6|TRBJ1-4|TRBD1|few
TGTGCCAGCAGCCTTGGGACAGGGTGGAGTGAGAAACTGTTTTTT
CASSLGTGWSEKLFF
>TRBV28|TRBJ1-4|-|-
TGTGCCAGCAGACAAAGTAATGAAAAACTGTTTTTT
CASRQSNEKLFF
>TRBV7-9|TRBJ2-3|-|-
TGTTCCAGCAGCTTAATTAGGAGCACAACAGATACGCAGTATTTT
CSSSLIRSTTDTQYF
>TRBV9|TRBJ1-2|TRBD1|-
TGTGCCAGCAGCGTATCCTCGACAGGGTTGGAAGGCTACACCTTC
CASSVSSTGLEGYTF
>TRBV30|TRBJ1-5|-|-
TGTGCCTGGAGCCGGGAGGGGAGCAATCAGCCCCAGCATTTT
CAWSREGSNQPQHF
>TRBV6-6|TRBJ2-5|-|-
TGTGCCAGCAGTTACTCCGGCAGGGTAGCCAAAGAGACCCAGTACTTC
CASSYSGRVAKETQYF
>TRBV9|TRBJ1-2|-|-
TGTGCCAGCAGCCGAGCCCAGGTGCACTATGGCTACACCTTC
CASSRAQVHYGYTF
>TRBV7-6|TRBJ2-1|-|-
TGTGCCAGCAGCCGAGTCACGGGGTACAATGAGCAGTTCTTC
CASSRVTGYNEQFF
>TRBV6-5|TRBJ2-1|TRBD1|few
TGTGCCAGCAGTGAAGACAGGGGGTGGAATGAGCAGTTCTTC
CASSEDRGWNEQFF
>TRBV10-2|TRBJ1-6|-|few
TGCGCCAGCAGTGACAGAACGGAGCGGTCACCCCTCAACTTT
CASSDRTERSPLNF
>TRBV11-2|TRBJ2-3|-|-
TGTGCCAGCAGCCCGTACGGGGGGCTTGCAGATACGCAGTATTTT
CASSPYGGLADTQYF
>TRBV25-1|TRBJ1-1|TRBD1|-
TGTGCCACCAAGACAGGGCTGAACACTGAAGCTTTCTTT
CATKTGLNTEAFF
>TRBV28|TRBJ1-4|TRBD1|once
TGTGCCAGCAACCCGACAGGGACTAATGAAAAACTGTTTTTT
CASNPTGTNEKLFF
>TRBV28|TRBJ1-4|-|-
TGTGCCAGCAGCCGCCTGGACAGCACTAATGAAAAACTGTTTTTT
CASSRLDSTNEKLFF
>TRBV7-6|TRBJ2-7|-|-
TGTGCCAGCAGCTTAGTAGTAGGGGGCGAGCAGTACTTC
CASSLVVGGEQYF
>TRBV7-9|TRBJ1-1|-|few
TGTGCCAGCAGCTTAGGGACAGAATTT
CASSLGTEF
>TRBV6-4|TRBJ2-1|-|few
TGTGCCAGCAGTGCCCAGGACAGCTCCTACAATGAGCAGTTCTTC
CASSAQDSSYNEQFF
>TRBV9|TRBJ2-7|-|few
TGTGCCAGCAGCGTCAACCCAGGGGCAGTCTCCTACGAGCAGTACTTC
CASSVNPGAVSYEQYF
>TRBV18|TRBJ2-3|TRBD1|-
TGTGCCAGCTCCCGGGACCGGACAGGGCGCACAGATACGCAGTATTTT
CASSRDRTGRTDTQYF
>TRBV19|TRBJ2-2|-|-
TGTGCCAGTAGTATCAGGTCCGGGGAGCTGTTTTTT
CASSIRSGELFF
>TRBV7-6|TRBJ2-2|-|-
TGTGCCAGCAGCGAGGTTGGTGCCGGGGAGCTGTTTTTT
CASSEVGAGELFF
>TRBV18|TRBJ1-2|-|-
TGTGCCAGCTCACCGATGACACACCGCTCCTATGGCTACACCTTC
CASSPMTHRSYGYTF
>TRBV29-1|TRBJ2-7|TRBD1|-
TGCAGCGCAGCCCCCGGGACAGGGGGCGGTGAGCAGTACTTC
CSAAPGTGGGEQYF
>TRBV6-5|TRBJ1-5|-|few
TGTGCCAGCAGTTCCTTACAGGTTAGCAATCAGCCCCAGCATTTT
CASSSLQVSNQPQHF
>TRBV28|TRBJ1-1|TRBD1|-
TGTGCCTCCGGGACAGGCGCAATGAACACTGAAGCTTTCTTT
CASGTGAMNTEAFF
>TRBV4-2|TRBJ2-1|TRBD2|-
TGTGCCAGCAGCCGATCCGGGGGGGCCGGGGAAAATGAGCAGTTCTTC
CASSRSGGAGENEQFF
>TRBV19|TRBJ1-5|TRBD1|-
TGTGCCAGTAGTATGGGACAGGGCTTCAATCAGCCCCAGCATTTT
CASSMGQGFNQPQHF
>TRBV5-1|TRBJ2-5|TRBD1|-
TGCGCCAGCAGCTTGGCATACCGGGACAGAGGCTATCAAATAGATCAAGAGACCCAGTACTTC
CASSLAYRDRGYQIDQETQYF
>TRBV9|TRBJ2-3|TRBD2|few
TGTGCCAGCAGCGACGGACTAGCGGAAGACACAGATACGCAGTATTTT
CASSDGLAEDTDTQYF
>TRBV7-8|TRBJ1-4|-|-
TGTGCCAGCAGCCCTAGGGGGGAAAAACTGTTTTTT
CASSPRGEKLFF
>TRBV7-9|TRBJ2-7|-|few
TGTGCCAGCAGCTTAGGCGGCTTGGCCCCCTACGAGCAGTACTTC
CASSLGGLAPYEQYF
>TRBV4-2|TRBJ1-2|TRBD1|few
TGTGCCAGCAGCCAAGGGACAGGGAACTATGGCTACACCTTC
CASSQGTGNYGYTF
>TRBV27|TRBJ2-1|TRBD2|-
TGTGCCAGCAGTTTATCGAGCGGGGATTCCTACAATGAGCAGTTCTTC
CASSLSSGDSYNEQFF
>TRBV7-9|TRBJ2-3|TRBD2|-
TGTGCCAGCAGCTTAAGGACTAGCGGGGGGTTAACAGATACGCAGTATTTT
CASSLRTSGGLTDTQYF